This T cell receptor (beta chain) emerged from a study of T cell responses to AZD1222 COVID-19 vaccine. V lost 5 bases, J lost 7 bases, and 10 bases stayed unmatched. The CDR3 is 16 residues long. Germline assignment: CDR1 MNHEY and CDR2 SMNVEV (reference sequence). As to this clone: Its antigen remains unknown.

Recipients boosted at about 4 weeks or about 12 weeks are pooled. Study-wide results and limits: Just a handful of AZD1222 recipients tested seropositive at baseline. Rises in breadth and depth of Spike-specific TCRs came after two AZD1222 doses.

The method was immunoSEQ multiplex PCR; TCRdb's version includes in-frame clones alone and lacks a portion of them. Here the sample spans fewer than 130,000 clones, roughly 89% being singletons. This clonotype was obtained from an adult who received the AZD1222 COVID-19 vaccine. The chain combines TRBV27 with TRBJ2-2, with 10 bases identical to TRBD2. The sequencing used peripheral blood, collected 28 days after the second AZD1222 dose. The CDR3 sequence: CASSPTSSGGIGELFF. DNA of the CDR3: TGTGCCAGCAGTCCAACTTCTAGCGGGGGAATCGGGGAGCTGTTTTTT.